Described below is a single T cell receptor (beta chain) sequence and its context. Its antigen is not known. Sorted populations all exceeded 95% purity. TCRB transcripts that were expressed got sequenced, as all of the isolated RNA had been reverse transcribed. Sequenced by immunoSEQ multiplex PCR; TCRdb stores in-frame clones only, minus some. Of about 180,000 clones listed, approximately 13% are singletons. The source of the sample is a study of beta chain features in type 1 diabetes. Broader study findings: TCRB CDR3s were moderately but significantly shorter in Type 1 diabetes patients in all four CD4+ subsets.

Germline V gene sequence: CDR1 ENHRY, CDR2 SYGVKD. The CDR3 runs to 14 residues. V was shortened by 2 bases and J by 1 base, with 8 bases between the two germline ends. The chain has TRBV10-3 and TRBJ2-5; maybe TRBD2 (6 bases). The material sequenced was central memory CD4+ T cells from blood. The TCR was taken from a woman aged 18-29 years in good health. The CDR3 protein is CAISEGGIQETQYF. The CDR3, as DNA: TGTGCCATCAGTGAGGGAGGGATCCAAGAGACCCAGTACTTC.